This T cell receptor beta chain stems from a study of human T cells and chemical hapten exposure. For the study at large: Diphenylcyclopropenone was applied weekly to patients' scalps across the roughly 23-week study. Per-sample variation in TCR yield stemmed mainly from small pooled library volume differences.

Germline V gene sequence: CDR1 SGHTA, CDR2 FQGNSA. V lost 5 bases to trimming and J lost 4 bases, with 8 bases between them. CDR3 length equals 13 residues. As to time point: patch test 1, 2 weeks after DPC sensitization. Regarding treatment: therapeutic diphenylcyclopropenone sensitization with weekly scalp DPC. In every case, blood was obtained before the patch test was applied. Study processing details: A per-sample median of around 100,000 TCRs was observed, with a range of roughly 20,000 to 690,600. TCRdb re-analysed the RACE reads in MiXCR, keeping a single row per CDR3 protein. The V and J calls were not made by the authors but by TCRdb's processing. The sample records 90,000 to 120,000 distinct CDR3 sequences, 9.5% to 12% being singletons. A few counts support this clonotype.

J is TRBJ1-4 and V is TRBV7-2; D not certain. This receptor was obtained from a woman aged 40 to 50 with alopecia areata. Some clones in this sample may be carry-over from other donors' samples. The sample here was whole blood, taken in connection with sensitization to the hapten diphenylcyclopropenone (DPC). The CDR3, as DNA: TGTGCCAGCAGCCCGGGGTATAATGAAAAACTGTTTTTT. Amino acid sequence: CASSPGYNEKLFF.